A selection of T cell receptor beta chains follows, all from one sample in a study of beta chain features in type 1 diabetes. TCRdb keeps only in-frame clones here, not all; method: immunoSEQ multiplex PCR. Of about 340,000 clones in the sample, around 9.7% were seen once. What was sequenced was central memory CD4+ T cells from blood. The receptors derive from a young man with type 1 diabetes. Both conserved end residues are part of each CDR3. The D gene is left open where the match is weak. Expanded clones get a size class; other rows say once, few or many, or leave the size out.

clone size: .; V gene: TRBV7-9; J gene: TRBJ1-6; D gene: TRBD1; CDR3 protein: CASSPGQGRGSSYNSPLHF; CDR3 DNA: TGTGCCAGCAGCCCCGGACAGGGCCGAGGAAGCTCCTATAATTCACCCCTCCACTTT
clone size: .; V gene: TRBV5-6; J gene: TRBJ2-5; D gene: TRBD1; CDR3 protein: CASSFTGAIETQYF; CDR3 DNA: TGTGCCAGCAGCTTTACAGGGGCAATAGAGACCCAGTACTTC
clone size: .; V gene: TRBV30; J gene: TRBJ2-5; D gene: .; CDR3 protein: CAWSARGLTQYF; CDR3 DNA: TGTGCCTGGAGTGCCAGGGGATTAACCCAGTACTTC
clone size: .; V gene: TRBV7-8; J gene: TRBJ1-6; D gene: TRBD1; CDR3 protein: CASSSGTGARSSNSPLHF; CDR3 DNA: TGTGCCAGCAGCTCCGGGACAGGGGCCCGGTCGAGCAATTCACCCCTCCACTTT
clone size: many; V gene: TRBV7-2; J gene: TRBJ1-2; D gene: TRBD1; CDR3 protein: CASSPGQGLGFYGYTF; CDR3 DNA: TGTGCCAGCAGCCCTGGACAGGGCCTGGGGTTCTATGGCTACACCTTC
clone size: .; V gene: TRBV29-1; J gene: TRBJ2-5; D gene: TRBD2; CDR3 protein: CSVEVGGSGGRETQYF; CDR3 DNA: TGCAGCGTTGAAGTGGGTGGGAGCGGGGGTCGCGAGACCCAGTACTTC
clone size: .; V gene: TRBV10-1; J gene: TRBJ2-3; D gene: .; CDR3 protein: CASSYGGRADTQYF; CDR3 DNA: TGCGCCAGCAGCTACGGGGGCCGTGCAGATACGCAGTATTTT
clone size: .; V gene: TRBV5-1; J gene: TRBJ2-4; D gene: .; CDR3 protein: CASSLVAPLAKNIQYF; CDR3 DNA: TGCGCCAGCAGCTTGGTGGCACCTTTAGCCAAAAACATTCAGTACTTC
clone size: .; V gene: TRBV21-1; J gene: TRBJ1-5; D gene: .; CDR3 protein: CASSLRYDSNQPQHF; CDR3 DNA: TGTGCCAGCAGCCTTCGTTACGATAGCAATCAGCCCCAGCATTTT
clone size: few; V gene: TRBV2; J gene: TRBJ1-5; D gene: .; CDR3 protein: CASRDTGKGQPQHF; CDR3 DNA: TGTGCCAGCAGGGATACAGGGAAGGGGCAGCCCCAGCATTTT
clone size: few; V gene: TRBV2; J gene: TRBJ2-1; D gene: .; CDR3 protein: CASSTDDKQFF; CDR3 DNA: TGTGCCAGCTCGACAGACGACAAGCAGTTCTTC
clone size: .; V gene: TRBV28; J gene: TRBJ1-2; D gene: .; CDR3 protein: CASRAGYGYTF; CDR3 DNA: TGTGCCAGTCGCGCCGGGTATGGCTACACCTTC
clone size: few; V gene: TRBV5-1; J gene: TRBJ2-5; D gene: .; CDR3 protein: CASREGFQETQYF; CDR3 DNA: TGCGCCAGCAGGGAAGGGTTTCAAGAGACCCAGTACTTC
clone size: .; V gene: TRBV28; J gene: TRBJ1-5; D gene: .; CDR3 protein: CASSSGGGASQPQHF; CDR3 DNA: TGTGCCAGCAGTTCCGGCGGGGGGGCCTCTCAGCCCCAGCATTTT
clone size: .; V gene: TRBV5-1; J gene: TRBJ2-7; D gene: TRBD1; CDR3 protein: CASSWTDRGDYEQYF; CDR3 DNA: TGCGCCAGCAGCTGGACGGACAGGGGAGACTACGAGCAGTACTTC
clone size: few; V gene: TRBV7-2; J gene: TRBJ1-1; D gene: TRBD1; CDR3 protein: CASSSTGATEAFF; CDR3 DNA: TGTGCCAGCAGCTCGACAGGGGCCACTGAAGCTTTCTTT
clone size: few; V gene: TRBV9; J gene: TRBJ2-7; D gene: TRBD2; CDR3 protein: CASSVGTNNDEQYF; CDR3 DNA: TGTGCCAGCAGCGTTGGGACTAATAACGACGAGCAGTACTTC
clone size: few; V gene: TRBV27; J gene: TRBJ1-3; D gene: .; CDR3 protein: CASSDRFGPGNTIYF; CDR3 DNA: TGTGCCAGCAGCGACAGATTTGGCCCTGGAAACACCATATATTTT
clone size: .; V gene: TRBV5-6; J gene: TRBJ1-2; D gene: TRBD1; CDR3 protein: CASSMGQGALGYGYTF; CDR3 DNA: TGTGCCAGCAGCATGGGACAGGGGGCTCTGGGCTATGGCTACACCTTC
clone size: .; V gene: TRBV5-1; J gene: TRBJ2-3; D gene: TRBD2; CDR3 protein: CASSLESGKSTDTQYF; CDR3 DNA: TGCGCCAGCAGCTTGGAAAGCGGGAAGAGCACAGATACGCAGTATTTT
clone size: .; V gene: TRBV7-9; J gene: TRBJ1-2; D gene: .; CDR3 protein: CASELGGLF; CDR3 DNA: TGTGCCAGCGAGCTGGGTGGCCTCTTC
clone size: .; V gene: TRBV6-5; J gene: TRBJ1-5; D gene: TRBD1; CDR3 protein: CASTKGQGSQPQHF; CDR3 DNA: TGTGCCAGCACCAAAGGACAGGGTTCTCAGCCCCAGCATTTT
clone size: .; V gene: TRBV5-1; J gene: TRBJ2-7; D gene: TRBD1; CDR3 protein: CASSLAGQGVHEQYF; CDR3 DNA: TGCGCCAGCAGCTTGGCGGGACAGGGGGTACACGAGCAGTACTTC
clone size: few; V gene: TRBV12-5; J gene: TRBJ1-1; D gene: .; CDR3 protein: CASGFGENTEAFF; CDR3 DNA: TGTGCTAGTGGTTTCGGGGAGAACACTGAAGCTTTCTTT
clone size: .; V gene: TRBV18; J gene: TRBJ2-1; D gene: .; CDR3 protein: CASSPSRDNEQFF; CDR3 DNA: TGTGCCAGCTCACCATCGCGGGACAATGAGCAGTTCTTC
clone size: .; V gene: TRBV9; J gene: TRBJ1-5; D gene: TRBD1; CDR3 protein: CASSATGGNNQPQHF; CDR3 DNA: TGTGCCAGCAGCGCAACAGGGGGCAACAATCAGCCCCAGCATTTT
clone size: .; V gene: TRBV2; J gene: TRBJ1-1; D gene: .; CDR3 protein: CASSVSGGWGEAFF; CDR3 DNA: TGTGCCAGCAGTGTTTCGGGAGGCTGGGGCGAAGCTTTCTTT
clone size: .; V gene: TRBV7-2; J gene: TRBJ1-2; D gene: .; CDR3 protein: CASSLTESNYGYTF; CDR3 DNA: TGTGCCAGCAGCTTAACAGAGTCTAACTATGGCTACACCTTC
clone size: many; V gene: TRBV2; J gene: TRBJ2-3; D gene: .; CDR3 protein: CASIMGAGSDTQYF; CDR3 DNA: TGTGCCAGCATAATGGGGGCAGGGTCAGATACGCAGTATTTT
clone size: .; V gene: TRBV7-9; J gene: TRBJ2-7; D gene: TRBD1; CDR3 protein: CASSLDRTGAREQYF; CDR3 DNA: TGTGCCAGCAGCTTAGATCGGACAGGGGCGCGTGAGCAGTACTTC
clone size: few; V gene: TRBV5-1; J gene: TRBJ2-7; D gene: TRBD1; CDR3 protein: CASSYQDGQGYEQYF; CDR3 DNA: TGCGCCAGCAGCTACCAGGATGGACAGGGCTACGAGCAGTACTTC
clone size: .; V gene: TRBV7-6; J gene: TRBJ2-2; D gene: TRBD2; CDR3 protein: CASSGTSGGNTGELFF; CDR3 DNA: TGTGCCAGCAGCGGAACTAGCGGGGGGAACACCGGGGAGCTGTTTTTT
clone size: .; V gene: TRBV27; J gene: TRBJ2-1; D gene: TRBD1; CDR3 protein: CASSPRTGRDEQFF; CDR3 DNA: TGTGCCAGCAGTCCGCGGACAGGACGGGATGAGCAGTTCTTC
clone size: many; V gene: TRBV29-1; J gene: TRBJ2-1; D gene: TRBD1; CDR3 protein: CSVDRGPGNEQFF; CDR3 DNA: TGCAGCGTCGACAGGGGGCCGGGCAATGAGCAGTTCTTC
clone size: few; V gene: TRBV6-6; J gene: TRBJ2-5; D gene: TRBD1; CDR3 protein: CASSAGTGGLGTQYF; CDR3 DNA: TGTGCCAGCAGTGCCGGGACAGGGGGCCTTGGGACCCAGTACTTC
clone size: many; V gene: TRBV2; J gene: TRBJ2-1; D gene: TRBD1; CDR3 protein: CASSRNQQGANEQFF; CDR3 DNA: TGTGCCAGCAGTCGAAACCAACAGGGGGCCAATGAGCAGTTCTTC
clone size: .; V gene: TRBV25-1; J gene: TRBJ1-1; D gene: TRBD1; CDR3 protein: CASSLGDSMNTEAFF; CDR3 DNA: TGTGCCAGCAGTTTGGGGGACAGCATGAACACTGAAGCTTTCTTT
clone size: many; V gene: TRBV14; J gene: TRBJ1-6; D gene: .; CDR3 protein: CASSWAWQANSPLHF; CDR3 DNA: TGTGCCAGCAGCTGGGCTTGGCAGGCCAATTCACCCCTCCACTTT
clone size: .; V gene: TRBV7-8; J gene: TRBJ2-5; D gene: .; CDR3 protein: CASSLAGGTQYF; CDR3 DNA: TGTGCCAGCAGCTTAGCGGGGGGGACCCAGTACTTC
clone size: few; V gene: TRBV28; J gene: TRBJ2-1; D gene: TRBD1; CDR3 protein: CASKVGQRYNEQFF; CDR3 DNA: TGTGCCAGCAAGGTGGGACAGCGATACAATGAGCAGTTCTTC
clone size: .; V gene: TRBV7-2; J gene: TRBJ2-1; D gene: TRBD2; CDR3 protein: CASTEGTSNEQFF; CDR3 DNA: TGTGCCAGCACCGAGGGGACTAGCAATGAGCAGTTCTTC
clone size: .; V gene: TRBV6-6; J gene: TRBJ2-5; D gene: .; CDR3 protein: CASSLGPETQYF; CDR3 DNA: TGTGCCAGCAGCCTCGGACCAGAGACCCAGTACTTC
clone size: .; V gene: TRBV18; J gene: TRBJ2-5; D gene: .; CDR3 protein: CASSPNPQETQYF; CDR3 DNA: TGTGCCAGCTCACCGAATCCACAAGAGACCCAGTACTTC
clone size: .; V gene: TRBV2; J gene: TRBJ2-7; D gene: .; CDR3 protein: CASSGVSSYEQYF; CDR3 DNA: TGTGCCAGCAGTGGGGTCAGCTCCTACGAGCAGTACTTC
clone size: .; V gene: TRBV18; J gene: TRBJ2-4; D gene: .; CDR3 protein: CASSPQALMAKNIQYF; CDR3 DNA: TGTGCCAGCTCACCTCAGGCCCTTATGGCCAAAAACATTCAGTACTTC
clone size: few; V gene: TRBV14; J gene: TRBJ2-7; D gene: TRBD2; CDR3 protein: CASSQGLAGAAYEQYF; CDR3 DNA: TGTGCCAGCAGCCAGGGCCTAGCGGGGGCCGCCTACGAGCAGTACTTC
clone size: .; V gene: TRBV9; J gene: TRBJ1-1; D gene: .; CDR3 protein: CASSVVVGTEAFF; CDR3 DNA: TGTGCCAGCAGCGTAGTCGTGGGGACTGAAGCTTTCTTT
clone size: .; V gene: TRBV27; J gene: TRBJ1-4; D gene: .; CDR3 protein: CASSFNLRTATNEKLFF; CDR3 DNA: TGTGCCAGCAGTTTTAATCTTAGGACAGCAACTAATGAAAAACTGTTTTTT
clone size: few; V gene: TRBV28; J gene: TRBJ1-2; D gene: .; CDR3 protein: CASSSPNGYTF; CDR3 DNA: TGTGCCAGCAGTTCTCCTAATGGCTACACCTTC
clone size: few; V gene: TRBV30; J gene: TRBJ1-6; D gene: .; CDR3 protein: CAWSDVGLSSYNSPLHF; CDR3 DNA: TGTGCCTGGAGTGATGTAGGGCTGAGCTCCTATAATTCACCCCTCCACTTT
clone size: few; V gene: TRBV5-1; J gene: TRBJ1-1; D gene: .; CDR3 protein: CASRSSGGNTEAFF; CDR3 DNA: TGCGCCAGCAGATCCTCTGGGGGGAACACTGAAGCTTTCTTT
clone size: .; V gene: TRBV5-4; J gene: TRBJ2-1; D gene: .; CDR3 protein: CASSLGKTEVNEQFF; CDR3 DNA: TGTGCCAGCAGCTTGGGAAAGACAGAAGTCAATGAGCAGTTCTTC
clone size: .; V gene: TRBV4-1; J gene: TRBJ2-7; D gene: .; CDR3 protein: CASSQGLLLHEQYF; CDR3 DNA: TGCGCCAGCAGCCAGGGACTTTTGCTCCACGAGCAGTACTTC
clone size: .; V gene: TRBV2; J gene: TRBJ1-5; D gene: .; CDR3 protein: CASSPDRVNQPQHF; CDR3 DNA: TGTGCCAGCAGTCCCGACAGAGTCAATCAGCCCCAGCATTTT
clone size: .; V gene: TRBV6-5; J gene: TRBJ2-7; D gene: .; CDR3 protein: CASSYNSVYEQYF; CDR3 DNA: TGTGCCAGCAGTTACAACAGTGTATACGAGCAGTACTTC
clone size: few; V gene: TRBV11-2; J gene: TRBJ2-2; D gene: .; CDR3 protein: CASSPQETGELFF; CDR3 DNA: TGTGCCAGCAGCCCCCAAGAGACGGGGGAGCTGTTTTTT
clone size: many; V gene: TRBV14; J gene: TRBJ1-5; D gene: .; CDR3 protein: CASSGQGGGPQHF; CDR3 DNA: TGTGCCAGCAGCGGCCAGGGCGGGGGGCCCCAGCATTTT